The rows below give T cell receptor beta chains drawn from one sample of a study of shared clonotypes between healthy human individuals. Sequenced by immunoSEQ multiplex PCR; TCRdb stores in-frame clones only, minus some. The sample consists of 950,000 to 1,100,000 clones, more than 60% of them appearing once. The material sequenced was memory CD4+ T cells sorted from blood. These receptor sequences come from a man younger than 35 in good health. CDR3s include the opening cysteine and the closing phenylalanine or tryptophan.

14	TRBV2	TRBJ1-2	CAGRRSTGENGYTF
16	TRBV9	TRBJ2-7	CASSVGGMTGLGEQYF
15	TRBV4-3	TRBJ1-2	CASSQAQTVIYGYTF
18	TRBV18	TRBJ2-7	CASSRAAASGSSGYEQYF
16	TRBV10-3	TRBJ2-3	CAISSPSGPSTDTQYF
13	TRBV30	TRBJ2-7	CAWSNGPTNEQYF
16	TRBV4-1	TRBJ2-7	CASSQAGQFLTYEQYF
18	TRBV5-8	TRBJ2-2	CASSFGTGRHSNTGELFF
13	TRBV7-7	TRBJ1-5	CASSLGPIQPQHF
13	TRBV7-3	TRBJ1-1	CASSSTDSTEAFF
13	TRBV9	TRBJ1-3	CASSVEPQDGIYF
17	TRBV28	TRBJ1-2	CASSSTTYSDPRYGYTF
14	TRBV7-7	TRBJ2-2	CASSFGGDTGELFF
16	TRBV28	TRBJ1-5	CASSLGSVYSNQPQHF
12	TRBV7-2	TRBJ2-7	CASSLGLHEQYF
17	TRBV5-1	TRBJ2-7	CASSLDPPGQNFYEQYF
16	TRBV18	TRBJ2-5	CASSPVAVDTGETQYF
12	TRBV5-1	TRBJ1-6	CASSLGNSPLHF
13	TRBV10-3	TRBJ2-1	CAISGTGTNEQFF
15	TRBV7-9	TRBJ1-3	CASSSGQGAGNTIYF
13	TRBV18	TRBJ2-7	CASSPGTGLEQYF
13	TRBV7-9	TRBJ2-1	CASSLSQGSSEFF
15	TRBV7-2	TRBJ2-7	CASSLMAGGGYEQYF
13	TRBV30	TRBJ1-4	CAWNTAGPGKLFF
15	TRBV29-1	TRBJ1-5	CSVCNRQKINQPQHF
14	TRBV21-1	TRBJ2-4	CASSGSSSGIVQYF
15	TRBV30	TRBJ2-2	CAWRMTGANTGELFF
13	TRBV7-2	TRBJ1-1	CASSSDGNTEAFF
14	TRBV25-1	TRBJ1-1	CASSETAPGAEAFF